The clone carrying this T cell receptor beta chain has more than one count but fewer than ten. Its antigen is not known. Via MiXCR, TCRdb re-called the RT-PCR reads, giving one row per CDR3 protein. This sample has 500,000 to 550,000 distinct CDR3 sequences, with 20% to 25% found just once. The sample belongs to a study of response to subunit inactivated influenza vaccine. The study, taken as a whole, reports: Authors suggested each seasonal flu vaccination may recruit only limited numbers of new T cells.

Per the germline V gene, CDR1 is ENHRY and CDR2 is SYGVKD. V lost 0 bases and J lost 6, with 12 bases in between. The CDR3 consists of 16 residues. These data were likewise used in another study, on T cells expressing NK-cell markers. That work contributes: Beta-chain TCR cDNA was generated via 5'RACE template switching with UMIs. Sorting of alpha-beta TCR T cells alone was achieved in several experiments with an anti-gamma-delta TCR antibody. Six donors carried dominant NKG2C+ clonotypes that made up roughly 1.0-8% of their CD8+ T cells. The CD3+CD56-NKG2C+ fraction of a few donors was likewise dominated by these clonotypes.

This sequence originates from a man between 50 and 59 years old who received an inactivated influenza vaccine. The sample was CD4+ T cells sorted from PBMCs, taken approximately 13 days after vaccination. The chain has TRBV10-3 and TRBJ1-6; a weak D match, TRBD1 (5 bases). CDR3 DNA: TGTGCCATCAGTGAGTCCCCAGTTGGGGGTAATTCACCCCTCCACTTT. Protein product: CAISESPVGGNSPLHF.